These 30 T cell receptor beta chains were sequenced from one sample in a study of regulatory T cells in long-lasting Graves disease. iRepertoire HTBI primers and Arm-PCR of CDR3 regions built TCR beta libraries. TCRdb independently ran MiXCR on the multiplex PCR reads; one entry per CDR3 protein. The sample lists roughly 500,000 distinct CDR3 sequences, 12% occurring once. Noted time point: newly diagnosed GD, antithyroid drugs for less than 3 months. Construction of the TCR library relied on RNA isolated from PBMCs. In addition, the sample was reused for a study of T cells in Graves' hyperthyroidism and ophthalmopathy.

Material: peripheral blood mononuclear cells (PBMCs), obtained at new diagnosis, from a patient treated with antithyroid drugs. The source of these receptors is a woman aged 25-40 years with Graves disease.

Details on this clonotype: In this CDR3 the conserved last residue, phenylalanine or tryptophan, is missing, so a read error is likely. The CDR3, as DNA: TGTGCCTCCGGAGACAACTCCTACGAGCAGTACTCC. It translates to CASGDNSYEQYS. The V and J genes are TRBV5-6 and TRBJ2-7; D remains unclear. The CDR3 extends over 12 amino acids. In germline, CDR1 is SGHDT, CDR2 YYEEEE. V was cut by 10 bases and J by 0 bases, with 11 bases left in between.

This clonotype was observed many times. This sequence joins TRBV11-2 and TRBJ2-3; D gene ambiguous. The V gene lost 0 bases and the J gene lost 6 bases, with 13 bases spanning the gap. The germline V gene encodes CDR1 SGHAT and CDR2 FQNNGV. This CDR3 has 15 amino acids. CDR3 DNA sequence: TGTGCCAGCAGCTTAGAGACACGTTACTCGGATACGCAGTATTTT. It encodes CASSLETRYSDTQYF.

The sample holds a few counts of this clonotype. This sequence joins TRBV7-2 and TRBJ2-7; no clear D gene. The V end was cut by 3 bases, the J end by 2 bases, with 11 bases between. CDR1 SGHTA and CDR2 FQGNSA come from the germline V gene. The CDR3 is 14 residues long. The CDR3 DNA is TGTGCCAGCAGCTTTTCGACAAGGACCTACGAGCAGTACTTC. It encodes CASSFSTRTYEQYF.

The chain has TRBV11-2 and TRBJ2-7; D possibly corresponds to TRBD2 (5 bases). Trimming removed 1 base from V and 6 bases from J, with 16 bases in between. The germline V gene has CDR1 SGHAT and CDR2 FQNNGV. The CDR3 loop spans 15 amino acids. Here the CDR3 reads CASSLVFVRASEQYF. The CDR3 DNA reads TGTGCCAGCAGCTTAGTCTTTGTGAGGGCCTCCGAGCAGTACTTC.

This clonotype came up a few times. J is TRBJ2-2 and V is TRBV6-1, with 7 bases identical to TRBD1. Germline-derived CDR1 and CDR2 are MNHNS and SASEGT. The J segment lost 6 bases and the V segment lost 6 bases, leaving 10 bases of the junction unmatched. The CDR3 is made up of 15 amino acids. The CDR3 region is CASRAQGGSPGELFF. CDR3 DNA sequence: TGTGCCAGCAGGGCTCAAGGGGGCTCGCCCGGGGAGCTGTTTTTT.

This chain links TRBV29-1 with TRBJ2-1; the D gene is possibly TRBD2 (6 bases). Trimming stripped 7 bases from V and 0 bases from J, with 13 bases between. The CDR3 is 14 residues long. Germline values: CDR1 SQVTM, CDR2 ANQGSEA. The CDR3 DNA follows: TGCAGCGCGCGAGCGGGTAGCTCCTACAATGAGCAGTTCTTC. Amino acids: CSARAGSSYNEQFF.

J is TRBJ2-7 and V is TRBV7-2, with D maybe TRBD2 (5 bases). This CDR3 comprises 15 residues. Trimming removed 5 bases from V and 2 bases from J, with 16 bases in between. Germline lookup yields CDR1 SGHTA and CDR2 FQGNSA. CDR3 sequence (DNA): TGTGCCAGCAGCCCCGGAGGAGCAGCGGCCTACGAGCAGTACTTC. Amino acid sequence: CASSPGGAAAYEQYF.

The sample holds many counts of this clonotype. J is TRBJ1-6 and V is TRBV7-3; the match to TRBD1 covers 7 bases. J was trimmed by 6 bases and V by 6 bases; bases with no gene match: 5. Germline V gene lookup returns CDR1 SGHTA and CDR2 FQGTGA. This CDR3 contains 14 residues. The CDR3 loop reads CASRQTGSNSPLHF. For the CDR3, the DNA is TGTGCCAGCAGGCAGACAGGGTCTAATTCACCCCTCCACTTT.

This clonotype was found many times. This chain links TRBV5-1 with TRBJ2-5; D uncertain. This CDR3 region has 12 residues. Germline V gene sequence: CDR1 SGHRS, CDR2 YFSETQ. The ends were cut back, 5 bases at V and 5 bases at J, with 10 bases in the middle. The CDR3 is CASSGSRETQYF. The CDR3 DNA sequence: TGCGCCAGCAGTGGGTCCCGGGAGACCCAGTACTTC.

In its sample, this clonotype was seen many times. The rearrangement links TRBV15 to TRBJ1-5; 7 bases match TRBD1. V trimming: 4 bases; J trimming: 3 bases; junction bases outside the gene matches: 18. Germline V gene data show CDR1 as LNHNV and CDR2 as YYDKDF (reference sequence). The CDR3 length is 19 residues. The CDR3 protein is CATSNRGRRVNGHNQPQHF. For the CDR3, the DNA is TGTGCCACCAGCAATAGGGGGCGACGGGTCAATGGGCACAATCAGCCCCAGCATTTT.

This clonotype was counted at least ten times. The J gene is TRBJ1-1, the V gene TRBV2; 8 bases fit TRBD1. The CDR3 sequence is 14 residues long. J was trimmed by 5 bases and V by 7 bases; bases with no gene match: 9. The germline V gene encodes CDR1 SNHLY and CDR2 FYNNEI. CDR3 amino acids: CASISGGEETEAFF. The CDR3 DNA is TGTGCCAGCATTTCAGGGGGCGAGGAGACTGAAGCTTTCTTT.

The chain has TRBV25-1 and TRBJ2-5, with TRBD2 as a possible D gene (6 bases). In germline, CDR1 is MGHDK, CDR2 SYGVNS. The CDR3 covers 17 residues. Trimming removed 2 bases from V and 5 bases from J, with 21 bases in between. The CDR3 bases are TGTGCCAGCAGTGAAGCCCGCCGGGCGGGACGGGAGGAGACCCAGTACTTC. Translated: CASSEARRAGREETQYF.

The rearrangement uses TRBV19 and TRBJ2-7; 15 bases map to TRBD2. The CDR3 length is 16 residues. V shed 5 bases and J 6 bases; nucleotides not matched to a gene: 8. The germline gives CDR1 LNHDA, CDR2 SQIVND (reference sequence). The CDR3 loop reads CASSLTPGLAGGEQYF. The CDR3 DNA follows: TGTGCCAGTAGTTTAACGCCGGGACTAGCGGGAGGCGAGCAGTACTTC. Variable domain in full (rest from reference TRBV19 and TRBJ2-7): DGGITQSPKYLFRKEGQNVTLSCEQNLNHDAMYWYRQDPGQGLRLIYYSQIVNDFQKGDIAEGYSVSREKKESFPLTVTSAQKNPTAFYLCASSLTPGLAGGEQYFGPGTRLTVT.

This chain connects TRBV4-2 to TRBJ2-1; 7 bases map to TRBD2. J gave up 4 bases and V 0 bases, and 9 bases lay outside the gene matches. This CDR3 region has 17 residues. Looked up from germline, CDR1 is LGHNA and CDR2 is YNFKEQ. This CDR3 is CASSQDSGSGEYNEQFF. CDR3 DNA sequence: TGTGCCAGCAGCCAAGATTCGGGCAGCGGGGAATACAATGAGCAGTTCTTC.

This clonotype was found many times. The gene calls are TRBV30 and TRBJ1-4, with 10 bases lining up with TRBD1. With 2 bases clipped from V and 7 bases from J, the junction kept 10 bases outside the gene matches. Germline CDR1 reads GTSNPN; CDR2 reads SVGIG (reference sequence). The CDR3 consists of 16 residues. CDR3 sequence reads: CAWSTTRTGGVEKLFF. The CDR3 region has the DNA TGTGCCTGGAGTACTACTCGGACAGGGGGAGTTGAAAAACTGTTTTTT.

This clonotype was observed a handful of times. V and J are TRBV6-2 or TRBV6-3 and TRBJ2-7; D not certain. The germline V and J ends were trimmed by 3 bases and 6 bases, with 18 bases remaining between them. The germline V gene has CDR1 MNHEY and CDR2 SVGEGT. The CDR3 is 15 amino acids. The CDR3 DNA sequence: TGTGCCAGCAGTTATGTGTGGGTTAGCCTCTCCGAGCAGTACTTC. This codes for CASSYVWVSLSEQYF.

This clonotype was seen at least ten times. This chain links TRBV6-1 with TRBJ2-7, with 7 bases lining up with TRBD1. Germline CDR1 MNHNS, CDR2 SASEGT. The CDR3 runs to 13 residues. Unmatched junction bases numbered 7, after V lost 8 bases and J lost 3 bases. CDR3 protein: CASGQTGYYEQYF. For the CDR3, the DNA is TGTGCCAGCGGACAGACAGGGTACTACGAGCAGTACTTC.

This clonotype was recorded many times. The chain combines TRBV6-1 with TRBJ1-1; TRBD1 matches 9 bases. This CDR3 region has 14 residues. Looked up from germline, CDR1 is MNHNS and CDR2 is SASEGT. The V and J ends lost 5 bases and 2 bases, in that order; junction bases with no gene match: 3. As DNA, the CDR3 is TGTGCCAGCAGTAGGGACAGGGTCAACACTGAAGCTTTCTTT. Amino acid sequence: CASSRDRVNTEAFF.

This clonotype was recorded many times. The chain joins TRBV20-1 to TRBJ1-1; weak D call: TRBD1 (6 bases). This CDR3 contains 12 residues. V was pared by 3 bases and J by 5 bases, with 10 bases between. CDR1 DFQATT and CDR2 SNEGSKA come from the germline V gene (reference sequence). CDR3 DNA sequence: TGCAGTGCTAGTCGACAGGCGACTGAAGCTTTCTTT. This codes for CSASRQATEAFF.

The V gene is TRBV6-1, the J gene TRBJ1-2; D not certain. Germline V lookup: CDR1 MNHNS, CDR2 SASEGT. The V gene lost 6 bases and the J gene lost 8 bases, with 10 bases spanning the gap. The CDR3 runs 11 residues. Here the CDR3 DNA reads TGTGCCAGCAGAATTGACACCGGCTACACCTTC. Amino acids: CASRIDTGYTF.

V usage is TRBV5-4 and J usage is TRBJ2-7, with 7 nucleotides matching TRBD2. After removal of 4 bases from V and 6 bases from J, the junction contained 13 bases not matched to a gene. The CDR3 contains 15 residues. CDR1 is SGHNT and CDR2 is YYREEE in the germline V gene (reference sequence). CDR3 DNA: TGTGCCAGCAGCAGTACGGGACTACAACCCTCCGAGCAGTACTTC. Its protein product is CASSSTGLQPSEQYF.

This clonotype was picked up many times. The genes are TRBV11-2 and TRBJ2-3; D might be TRBD2 (6 bases). Germline V gene lookup returns CDR1 SGHAT and CDR2 FQNNGV. V lost 4 bases, J lost 9 bases, and 11 bases lay in between. The CDR3 loop spans 12 amino acids. CDR3 coding DNA: TGTGCCAGCAGCTCACGCCGGGGGACGCAGTATTTT. It yields the protein CASSSRRGTQYF.

Ten or more counts support this clonotype. The V and J genes are TRBV7-2 and TRBJ1-1; possibly TRBD1 for D (6 bases). The CDR3 runs 15 residues. Trimming cost V 2 bases and J 1 base, with 11 bases left between them. The germline V gene has CDR1 SGHTA and CDR2 FQGNSA. CDR3 DNA sequence: TGTGCCAGCAGCTTATGGGGGGGACAGAACACTGAAGCTTTCTTT. It specifies CASSLWGGQNTEAFF.

This clonotype was picked up a small number of times. Mismatch with germline at one junction end may stem from a read error. The chain carries TRBV20-1 and TRBJ2-4; TRBD1 is a possible D gene (5 bases). This CDR3 contains 16 residues. Germline CDR1 DFQATT, CDR2 SNEGSKA (reference sequence). The CDR3 nucleotides are TGCAGTGCATCGAGGCCCGCCAGGGCGGCCAAAAACATTCACTACTTC. Translated: CSASRPARAAKNIHYF.

This clonotype was counted between two and nine times. This chain connects TRBV20-1 to TRBJ1-4, with a tentative D call TRBD1 (6 bases). CDR1 and CDR2 (germline): DFQATT, SNEGSKA (reference sequence). The CDR3 runs to 12 residues. V was clipped by 6 bases and J by 8 bases, with 13 bases between them. CDR3 loop: CSARRGGEKLFF. CDR3 sequence (DNA): TGCAGTGCCCGAAGAGGGGGGGAAAAACTGTTTTTT.

In this sample, this clonotype turned up many times. The chain has TRBV18 and TRBJ2-1; 11 positions match TRBD2. V dropped 6 bases and J dropped 5; count of bases not matched to a gene: 9. The CDR3 sequence is 16 residues long. The germline V gene has CDR1 KGHSH and CDR2 LQKENI. Here the CDR3 DNA reads TGTGCCAGCTCCGCGATGGGACTAGCGGAACACAATGAGCAGTTCTTC. Protein: CASSAMGLAEHNEQFF.

This clonotype has at least ten counts. This chain joins TRBV18 and TRBJ1-1; weak D call: TRBD1 (5 bases). Germline V gives CDR1 KGHSH, CDR2 LQKENI. V was trimmed by 2 bases and J by 6 bases, leaving 10 bases between them. The length of the CDR3 is 13 residues. The chain's CDR3 is CASSPGGGPEAFF. In DNA, the CDR3 is TGTGCCAGCTCACCAGGGGGTGGCCCTGAAGCTTTCTTT. Looking up the rest from reference TRBV18 and TRBJ1-1 gives the full variable domain: NAGVMQNPRHLVRRRGQEARLRCSPMKGHSHVYWYRQLPEEGLKFMVYLQKENIIDESGMPKERFSAEFPKEGPSILRIQQVVRGDSAAYFCASSPGGGPEAFFGQGTRLTVV.

This clonotype occurred many times. The CDR3 protein is CASSLYLMGGPRENTGELFF. The CDR3 DNA follows: TGTGCCAGCAGTTTATATCTTATGGGCGGTCCACGGGAGAACACCGGGGAGCTGTTTTTT. This sequence joins TRBV28 and TRBJ2-2, with D possibly matching TRBD2 (5 bases). The CDR3 length is 20 residues. V lost 1 base and J 1 base, leaving 22 bases between the germline ends. Per germline, CDR1 MDHEN and CDR2 SYDVKM.

This clonotype was recorded at least ten times. The chain uses TRBV11-2 and TRBJ2-3; D remains ambiguous. Germline V gives CDR1 SGHAT, CDR2 FQNNGV. This CDR3 has 14 residues. V was pared by 5 bases and J by 3 bases, with 12 bases between. CDR3 nucleotides: TGTGCCAGCAGCCCAGCCCCCGAAACAGATACGCAGTATTTT. Protein product: CASSPAPETDTQYF.

This clonotype turned up a few times. This chain links TRBV14 with TRBJ2-1, with 7 bases lining up with TRBD2. There are 17 residues in the CDR3. Trimming at V came to 4 bases and at J to 5 bases, leaving 14 bases not matched to a gene. Germline assignment: CDR1 SGHDN and CDR2 FVKESK. CDR3: CASSPQPLGAGNNEQFF. The CDR3 DNA is TGTGCCAGCAGCCCCCAGCCCCTGGGAGCGGGGAACAATGAGCAGTTCTTC.